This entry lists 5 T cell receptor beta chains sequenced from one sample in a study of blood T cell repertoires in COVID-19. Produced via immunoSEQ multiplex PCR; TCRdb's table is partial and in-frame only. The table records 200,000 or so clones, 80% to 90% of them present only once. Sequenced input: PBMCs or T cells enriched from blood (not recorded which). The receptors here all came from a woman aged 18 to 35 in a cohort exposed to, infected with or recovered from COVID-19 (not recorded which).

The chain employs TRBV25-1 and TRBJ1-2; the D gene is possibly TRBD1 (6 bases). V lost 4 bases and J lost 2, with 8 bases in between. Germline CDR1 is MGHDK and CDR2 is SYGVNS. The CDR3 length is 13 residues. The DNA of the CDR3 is TGTGCCAGCAGTGTCACAGGGAACTATGGCTACACCTTC. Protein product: CASSVTGNYGYTF.

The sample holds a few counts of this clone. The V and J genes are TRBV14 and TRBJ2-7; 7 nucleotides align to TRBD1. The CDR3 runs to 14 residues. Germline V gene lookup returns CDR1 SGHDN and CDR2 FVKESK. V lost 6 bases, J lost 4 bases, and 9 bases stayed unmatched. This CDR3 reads CASRPGQKGYEQYF. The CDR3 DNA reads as TGTGCCAGCAGACCGGGACAGAAGGGATACGAGCAGTACTTC.

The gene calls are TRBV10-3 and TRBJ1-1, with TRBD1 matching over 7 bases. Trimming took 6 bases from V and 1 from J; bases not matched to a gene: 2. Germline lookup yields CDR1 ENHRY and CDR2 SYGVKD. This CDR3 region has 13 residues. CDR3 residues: CAISRTGNTEAFF. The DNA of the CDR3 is TGTGCCATCAGCCGGACAGGGAACACTGAAGCTTTCTTT.

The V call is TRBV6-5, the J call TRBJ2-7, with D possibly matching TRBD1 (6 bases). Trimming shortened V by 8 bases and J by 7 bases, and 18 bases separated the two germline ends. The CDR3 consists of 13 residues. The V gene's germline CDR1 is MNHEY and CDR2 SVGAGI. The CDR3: CASQGLGGEEQYF. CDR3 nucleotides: TGTGCCAGCCAGGGGCTAGGGGGAGAGGAGCAGTACTTC.

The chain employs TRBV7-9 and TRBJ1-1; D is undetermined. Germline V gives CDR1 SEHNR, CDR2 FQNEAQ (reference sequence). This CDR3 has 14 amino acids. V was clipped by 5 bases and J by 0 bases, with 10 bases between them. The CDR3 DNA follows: TGTGCCAGCAGCCCTGGCGCGGTGAACACTGAAGCTTTCTTT. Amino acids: CASSPGAVNTEAFF.